This TCR beta chain was retrieved from a study of OX40 agonist ivuxolimab in advanced cancers. Repertoires were generated with immunoSEQ multiplex PCR, while TCRdb's copy carries only in-frame clones and drops some. The table has tens of thousands of clones, around 83% seen once. The CDR3 is 11 amino acids. Germline V gene sequence: CDR1 SGHTA, CDR2 FQGNSA. V was shortened by 3 bases and J by 3 bases, with 3 bases between the two germline ends. The source was CD4+ or CD8+ T cells sorted from blood, collected in a trial of the OX40 agonist ivuxolimab. The clonotype was recovered from an adult with an advanced solid tumor such as melanoma, head and neck, liver or kidney cancer. The chain has TRBV7-2 and TRBJ2-7, with D uncertain. The CDR3 region has the DNA TGTGCCAGCAGCTTGAACTACGAGCAGTACTTC. Amino acids: CASSLNYEQYF.